This T cell receptor (beta chain) was found in a study of long-term antiretroviral therapy in people with HIV. At the level of the study: The immediate-ART recommendation dates to 2015, and the earliest samples predate it by about a decade. Findings and caveats of the study: Controls exceeded HIV repertoires in CDR3 length range.

Donors each had at least one pre-ART PBMC sample and at least two post-ART ones. The run of the v3.0 immunoSEQ assay was at survey level. The study targeted roughly 35,000-50,000 T-cell genomes per sample in sequencing. This table comes from immunoSEQ multiplex PCR, and its TCRdb copy is limited to in-frame clones, with some not included. The repertoire has 15,000 to 20,000 clones, just over 85% of them found once; the top ten carry about 15%. This clone appeared a few times. Its cognate antigen is unknown. The CDR3 totals 15 residues. Trimming left V 1 base short and J 0 bases short, with 6 bases between. The germline gives CDR1 SGHAT, CDR2 FQNNGV.

V usage is TRBV11-2 and J usage is TRBJ2-2, with D possibly being TRBD2 (6 bases). The TCR sequence derives from a woman aged 30 to 39 with HIV. The material sequenced was unsorted PBMCs, taken approximately 2.3 years before starting antiretroviral therapy. The CDR3, as DNA: TGTGCCAGCAGCTTAGGACTAGCGAACACCGGGGAGCTGTTTTTT. Its translation is CASSLGLANTGELFF.